One T cell receptor (beta chain) is described in this entry. Its antigen is currently unknown. This specimen comes from a study of cytomegalovirus exposure and HLA in healthy donors. Findings and caveats of the study: With high specificity and sensitivity, the classifier reportedly diagnosed cytomegalovirus status. TCR beta chains numbering more than 150 were designated cytomegalovirus-associated. Likely technical artifact: a cluster of highly shared sequence variants.

PCR amplification relied on 60 Vbeta primers (plus 13 Jbeta primers). Here immunoSEQ multiplex PCR was the method, and the copy in TCRdb shows in-frame clones only, minus some. The sample carries approximately 180,000 clones, 70% to 80% recorded once. The V end lost 5 bases, the J end lost 5 bases, and 11 bases lay between the germline ends. There are 13 residues in the CDR3. Germline CDR1 is SGHAT and CDR2 is FQNNGV. The sequenced sample consisted of PBMCs. The sequence was collected from a woman aged 45-65 years in good health and CMV-seronegative. V usage is TRBV11-2 and J usage is TRBJ2-3, with D tentatively TRBD1 (6 bases). Here the CDR3 DNA reads TGTGCCAGCAGCACAGACAGGCAAGATACGCAGTATTTT. It encodes CASSTDRQDTQYF.